These 16 T cell receptor beta chains originate from one sample sequenced in a study of early T cells in non-severe SARS-CoV-2 infection. TCRdb independently ran MiXCR on the 5' RACE reads; one entry per CDR3 protein. The sample has 25,000 to 35,000 distinct CDR3 sequences, roughly 2.8% seen once; the top ten hold 0.72%. Sequencing input: whole blood. Every receptor here comes from an adult who was a healthcare worker with PCR-confirmed SARS-CoV-2 infection or an uninfected control (not recorded which).

Ten or more counts support this clonotype. The rearrangement links TRBV29-1 to TRBJ1-3; D is possibly TRBD1 (6 bases). The CDR3 runs to 14 residues. Deletions cut 4 bases from V and 0 bases from J, with 10 bases between. CDR1 is SQVTM, CDR2 ANQGSEA, per germline. The CDR3 DNA reads as TGCAGCGTTGCGGACAGACTCTCTGGAAACACCATATATTTT. This sequence encodes CSVADRLSGNTIYF.

This clonotype was seen repeatedly, ten times or more. The rearrangement joins TRBV5-1 to TRBJ2-1, with a possible D match to TRBD2 (6 bases). The CDR3 loop spans 16 amino acids. With 2 bases removed from V and 0 bases from J, the gap between germline ends came to 12 bases. Germline V lookup: CDR1 SGHRS, CDR2 YFSETQ. The CDR3, as DNA: TGCGCCAGCAGCTTTTCGGCGGGGATCTCCTACAATGAGCAGTTCTTC. It codes for CASSFSAGISYNEQFF.

The CDR3 nucleotides read TGTGCCAGCAGCGTCAGACTCCCAGGAAACACCATATATTTT. It is translated as CASSVRLPGNTIYF. The chain couples TRBV7-6 to TRBJ1-3; D not certain. Germline CDR1 is SGHVS and CDR2 is FNYEAQ. V shed 5 bases and J shed 4 bases, with 12 bases lying between them. This CDR3 contains 14 residues.

The CDR3 reads CASSLASFSASGGDTQYF. The DNA for the CDR3 is TGTGCCAGCAGCTTAGCGAGTTTTTCGGCGAGCGGGGGTGATACGCAGTATTTT. The V and J genes are TRBV7-6 and TRBJ2-3, with TRBD2 matching 8 bases. CDR1 is SGHVS, CDR2 FNYEAQ, per germline. This CDR3 is built from 18 residues. V trimming: 0 bases; J trimming: 6 bases; junction bases outside the gene matches: 14.

This clonotype was observed at least ten times. The rearrangement links TRBV19 to TRBJ2-5; 12 nucleotides align to TRBD1. CDR3 size: 16 residues. The V segment lost 5 bases and the J segment 6 bases; nucleotides outside the gene matches: 10. Germline assignment: CDR1 LNHDA and CDR2 SQIVND (reference sequence). The DNA for the CDR3 is TGTGCCAGTAGTGTTCGGGACAGGGGGCGAGTAAAGACCCAGTACTTC. Its translation: CASSVRDRGRVKTQYF.

This clonotype was recorded at least ten times. The rearrangement uses TRBV7-8 and TRBJ2-7; a weak D match, TRBD1 (5 bases). The CDR3 covers 16 residues. From germline, CDR1 is SGHVS and CDR2 FQNEAQ. The V and J ends lost 4 bases and 0 bases respectively, with 16 bases between them. The CDR3 protein is CASSSARQSHSYEQYV. CDR3 DNA sequence: TGTGCCAGCAGCTCCGCTAGACAGTCTCACTCCTACGAGCAGTACGTC.

This clonotype was detected ten times or more. The V and J genes are TRBV7-2 and TRBJ2-7, with TRBD1 matching 10 bases. The CDR3 loop spans 13 amino acids. J was trimmed by 5 bases and V by 4 bases; bases with no gene match: 2. Germline lookup yields CDR1 SGHTA and CDR2 FQGNSA. DNA for the CDR3: TGTGCCAGCAGCTACGGGACAGGGGACGAGCAGTACGTC. This codes for CASSYGTGDEQYV.

This clonotype was observed many times. This chain connects TRBV7-2 to TRBJ2-5; 11 bases are a match to TRBD2. V gave up 4 bases and J gave up 3 bases; unmatched junction bases: 4. This CDR3 region has 15 residues. Germline values: CDR1 SGHTA, CDR2 FQGNSA. The CDR3 DNA is TGTGCCAGCAGCTGGGGACTAGCGGTTAAAGAGACCCAGTACTTC. It is translated as CASSWGLAVKETQYF.

This clonotype was counted at least ten times. The chain couples TRBV5-1 to TRBJ2-1; TRBD1 agrees at 9 bases. Unmatched junction bases numbered 4, after V lost 4 bases and J lost 2 bases. This CDR3 contains 15 residues. The germline V gene has CDR1 SGHRS and CDR2 YFSETQ. CDR3: CASSRTGEAYNEQFF. The CDR3, as DNA: TGCGCCAGCAGCCGGACAGGGGAGGCCTACAATGAGCAGTTCTTC. Full variable domain (missing parts from reference TRBV5-1 and TRBJ2-1): KAGVTQTPRYLIKTRGQQVTLSCSPISGHRSVSWYQQTPGQGLQFLFEYFSETQRNKGNFPGRFSGRQFSNSRSEMNVSTLELGDSALYLCASSRTGEAYNEQFFGPGTRLTVL.

In its sample, this clonotype is medium-sized. This sequence joins TRBV28 and TRBJ2-6; no clear D. The germline V and J ends were trimmed by 4 bases and 0 bases, with 7 bases remaining between them. Germline assignment: CDR1 MDHEN and CDR2 SYDVKM. The CDR3 runs to 15 residues. CDR3 region: CASSSGLSGANVLTF. The CDR3 DNA sequence: TGTGCCAGCAGTTCCGGGCTCTCTGGGGCCAACGTCCTGACTTTC.

Many counts were recorded for this clonotype. The chain employs TRBV15 and TRBJ1-5, with D tentatively TRBD1 (5 bases). Germline assignment: CDR1 LNHNV and CDR2 YYDKDF (reference sequence). The V and J ends lost 0 bases and 4 bases respectively, with 10 bases between them. The CDR3 runs to 15 residues. The CDR3 DNA reads TGTGCCACCAGCAGAGATCCCGGGGGGAATCAGCCCCAGCATTTT. The encoded protein is CATSRDPGGNQPQHF.

This clonotype was observed many times. The J gene is TRBJ2-5, the V gene TRBV29-1; no clear D gene. Germline CDR1 and CDR2: SQVTM and ANQGSEA. This CDR3 is 12 amino acids long. The V and J ends lost 4 bases and 2 bases respectively, with 8 bases between them. The CDR3 sequence is CSVVVGQETQYF. In DNA form, the CDR3 reads TGCAGCGTTGTGGTCGGGCAAGAGACCCAGTACTTC.

This clonotype was recorded many times. The chain links TRBV5-4 to TRBJ2-3; D might be TRBD1 or TRBD2, each matching 6 bases. Germline CDR1 is SGHNT and CDR2 is YYREEE (reference sequence). The length of the CDR3 is 16 residues. V dropped 1 base and J dropped 3 bases, with 15 bases sitting between them. CDR3 sequence reads: CASSLTGGLLTDTQYF. The DNA of the CDR3 is TGTGCCAGCAGCTTGACTGGGGGGCTTCTGACAGATACGCAGTATTTT.

In this sample, this clonotype turned up many times. This chain uses TRBV5-1 with TRBJ2-2; 8 bases agree with TRBD1. The CDR3 has 14 residues. CDR1 and CDR2 from the germline V gene are SGHRS and YFSETQ. J lost 8 bases, V lost 4 bases, and 7 bases had no gene match. CDR3 in DNA: TGCGCCAGCAGCACGGGACAGGCGTCGGGGGAGCTGTTTTTT. It codes for CASSTGQASGELFF.

In its sample, this clonotype was seen many times. The V and J genes are TRBV2 and TRBJ2-5; 12 nucleotides agree with TRBD1. J lost 4 bases, V lost 8 bases, and 5 bases had no gene match. The CDR3 sequence is 14 residues long. Per the germline V gene, CDR1 is SNHLY and CDR2 is FYNNEI. CDR3 bases: TGTGCCAGCGGGGGGACAGGGGGCGTAGAGACCCAGTACTTC. It codes for CASGGTGGVETQYF. Together with reference TRBV2 and TRBJ2-5, the CDR3 gives the full variable domain: EPEVTQTPSHQVTQMGQEVILRCVPISNHLYFYWYRQILGQKVEFLVSFYNNEISEKSEIFDDQFSVERPDGSNFTLKIRSTKLEDSAMYFCASGGTGGVETQYFGPGTRLLVL.

The rearrangement links TRBV3-1 to TRBJ2-3; 8 nucleotides agree with TRBD2. The CDR3 is 15 residues long. After removal of 2 bases from V and 4 bases from J, the junction contained 5 bases not matched to a gene. CDR1 and CDR2 (germline): LGHDT, YNNKEL (reference sequence). As DNA, the CDR3 is TGTGCCAGCAGCCAAAGACTAGCGAGGGCAGATACGCAGTATTTT. It encodes CASSQRLARADTQYF.